This TCR beta chain was profiled in a study of tumor and adjacent non-tumor tissue in lung cancer. Study context: Stage I to III disease affected some 11 men and about 5 women aged about 30 to 85. Study-level points and caveats: Top 100 clones took a larger repertoire share in normal lung.

TCRbeta libraries were built with three rounds of nested PCR, modified from ARM-PCR. TCRdb re-derived calls from the multiplex PCR reads in MiXCR, one entry per CDR3 protein. The top ten clones hold 45% of a sample with about 67,000 distinct CDR3 sequences, more than 75% of them seen once. This sample's RNA came from whole unsorted tissue. Distant lung tissue was collected more than 3 cm away from the tumor edge. Between August and November 2014, newly diagnosed, chemotherapy-naive lung cancer patients underwent thoracic surgery in China. Note on this clonotype: Its antigen is not known. The junction shows a germline mismatch at one end, possibly a read error.

Sequencing was carried out using distant non-tumor lung tissue. This sequence originates from a man aged 60 to 69 with non-small cell lung cancer.

CDR3 region: CASSLKQGNGPPLHF. DNA for the CDR3: TGTGCCAGTAGCTTGAAGCAGGGGAATGGACCACCCCTCCACTTT. This chain joins TRBV5-6 and TRBJ1-6; tentatively, D is TRBD1 (6 bases). There are 15 residues in the CDR3. Germline V lookup: CDR1 SGHDT, CDR2 YYEEEE.